The T cell receptor (beta chain) under discussion was sequenced for a study of regulatory T cells in long-lasting Graves disease. About the study: The study enrolled newly diagnosed Graves' patients on antithyroid drugs under 3 months. Study-wide findings and caveats: The work looked only at peripheral blood and did not look at thyroid tissue.

Germline CDR1 and CDR2: SGDLS and YYNGEE. This CDR3 is 17 amino acids long. Trimming took 6 bases from V and 7 from J; bases not matched to a gene: 17. To note about this clonotype: The antigen is not known.

The time point denotes: newly diagnosed GD, antithyroid drugs for less than 3 months. PBMCs were the source of the RNA used for TCR sequencing. A blood draw put 8.5 to 10 milliliters of peripheral blood into EDTA tubes. Researchers made TCR beta libraries by using iRepertoire HTBI primers and running Arm-PCR on CDR3 regions. Using its own MiXCR run on the multiplex PCR reads, TCRdb lists one record per CDR3 protein. The sample shows hundreds of thousands of distinct CDR3 sequences, around 15% of them seen only once. The same data also went into a second study, on T cells in Graves' hyperthyroidism and ophthalmopathy. This second report adds: Ophthalmopathy and stable hyperthyroidism were separated by a 13 V-J model.

Sequenced material: peripheral blood mononuclear cells (PBMCs), taken at new diagnosis, from a patient treated with antithyroid drugs. This rearrangement joins TRBV9 to TRBJ2-2; 8 positions agree with TRBD1. The sequence was obtained from a woman aged 30 to 39 with Graves disease. The CDR3 DNA reads TGTGCCAGCAAACGGGGGCAGGGGGCTTCGGCGGGCGGGGAGCTGTTTTTT. Amino acids: CASKRGQGASAGGELFF.